This record looks at one T cell receptor (beta chain) sequence and its context. The sample originates from a study of T cells in Graves' hyperthyroidism and ophthalmopathy. Exclusion followed for patients with uncontrolled infection, other autoimmune disease, pregnancy or lactation. CDR1 and CDR2 (germline): SGHAT, FQNNGV. Trimming pared 2 bases from V and 7 bases from J, leaving 14 bases between. CDR3 length: 14 residues. There were TCR beta CDR3 regions amplified from RNA transcripts. The TCR CDR3 was amplified in a first-round RT-PCR using the HTBI primer set. TCRdb reprocessed the multiplex PCR reads via MiXCR and lists one record per CDR3 protein. The data contain 650,000 to 700,000 distinct CDR3 sequences, approximately 15% of them singletons.

The gene calls are TRBV11-2 and TRBJ1-1, with D tentatively TRBD1 (6 bases). The source of this sequence is a man aged 50 or older with Graves' hyperthyroidism. The sample consisted of blood. DNA of the CDR3: TGTGCCAGCAGCTTAATTGAAGGGGGTAGTGAAGCTTTCTTT. Its translation is CASSLIEGGSEAFF.